This TCR beta chain derives from a study of shared clonotypes between healthy human individuals. Study overall: Researchers drew samples from a couple of women and three men aged 18 to 49. The plates for each donor numbered three CD4 naive, three CD4 memory, two CD8 naive and one CD8 memory. Study-level results: Measured sharing among donors was expected to vary with sequencing depth.

Comments on this clone: Its specificity is unknown.

V dropped 7 bases and J dropped 5; count of bases not matched to a gene: 6. Germline lookup yields CDR1 MNHNY and CDR2 SVGAGI (reference sequence). This CDR3 spans 14 amino acids. The assay was immunoSEQ multiplex PCR, and TCRdb's table has in-frame clones only and misses some. In the table there are under 650,000 clones, 90% to 96% of which are singletons. The V gene is TRBV6-6, the J gene TRBJ2-3; TRBD2 aligns across 10 bases. Sequencing was done on a sample of naive CD4+ T cells sorted from blood. Sample subset: CD45RA+ positively selected. The receptor comes from a young woman in good health. As DNA, the CDR3 is TGTGCCAGCAAGGCTAGCGGGAGACTAGATACGCAGTATTTT. Translation: CASKASGRLDTQYF.